These 4 T cell receptor beta chains were sequenced from one sample in a study of response to subunit inactivated influenza vaccine. TCRdb used MiXCR to reprocess the RT-PCR reads, holding one entry per CDR3 protein. The repertoire holds around 750,000 distinct CDR3 sequences, with approximately 22% as singletons. Sequencing used PBMCs from blood, obtained around 5 days after vaccination. These receptors originate from a man in his fifties who received an inactivated influenza vaccine.

The CDR3 loop reads CASLRDGVHNSPLHF. CDR3 bases: TGTGCCAGCTTGAGGGACGGAGTACATAATTCACCCCTCCACTTT. The chain links TRBV2 to TRBJ1-6, with TRBD1 as a possible D gene (5 bases). The CDR3 is made up of 15 amino acids. Germline V gene data show CDR1 as SNHLY and CDR2 as FYNNEI. V was trimmed by 8 bases and J by 5 bases, leaving 16 bases between them.

This clonotype was counted between two and nine times. The chain joins TRBV15 to TRBJ2-2, with D perhaps matching TRBD1 (5 bases). Per germline, CDR1 LNHNV and CDR2 YYDKDF (reference sequence). V was cut by 0 bases and J by 6 bases, with 17 bases left in between. CDR3 length: 17 residues. Here the CDR3 reads CATSRDRGQAGPGELFF. DNA for the CDR3: TGTGCCACCAGCAGAGATCGCGGACAAGCAGGTCCCGGGGAGCTGTTTTTT.

This clonotype was observed once. The V and J genes are TRBV7-2 and TRBJ2-1, with 8 bases matching TRBD2. Germline V lookup: CDR1 SGHTA, CDR2 FQGNSA. The CDR3 covers 16 residues. Trimming at V came to 1 base and at J to 6 bases, leaving 8 bases not matched to a gene. The DNA of the CDR3 is TGTGCCAGCAGCTTAGGGCCGGGAGGGTCTCCCAATGAGCAGTTCTTC. It specifies CASSLGPGGSPNEQFF.

The sample holds a few counts of this clonotype. The chain is built from TRBV6-5 and TRBJ1-2; D perhaps matches TRBD1 (5 bases). Trimming shortened V by 4 bases and J by 0 bases, and 9 bases separated the two germline ends. The CDR3 runs 14 residues. Per the germline V gene, CDR1 is MNHEY and CDR2 is SVGAGI. Written as DNA, the CDR3 is TGTGCCAGCAGTTGGGACGGGGCTAACTATGGCTACACCTTC. This gives the protein CASSWDGANYGYTF.